These 15 T cell receptor beta chains came from one sample sequenced in a study of T-cell reconstitution after alpha-beta-depleted transplantation in children. Unique molecular identifiers were incorporated into the prepared TCRbeta library. TCRdb re-analysed the PCR reads in MiXCR, keeping a single row per CDR3 protein. The data show roughly 670,000 distinct CDR3 sequences, with around 13% seen just once and around 0.79% held by the top ten. The starting material was PBMCs, obtained before TCRalphabeta/CD19-depleted stem cell transplant. The receptors derive from a girl aged 2-10 years with congenital amegakaryocytic thrombocytopenia, due to receive a stem cell transplant.

With regard to this clonotype: This may be a read error: a much more frequent sequence differs by one nucleotide. Here the CDR3 reads CASSLDVTTNEKLLF. CDR3 DNA: TGTGCCAGCAGCTTGGACGTTACAACTAATGAAAAACTGCTTTTT. The V gene is TRBV7-2, the J gene TRBJ1-4, with D unresolved. Germline assignment: CDR1 SGHTA and CDR2 FQGNSA. This CDR3 comprises 15 residues.

Many counts were recorded for this clonotype. The chain recombines TRBV29-1 with TRBJ2-1; 7 bases match TRBD2. This CDR3 spans 16 amino acids. The J segment lost 5 bases and the V segment lost 3 bases, leaving 13 bases of the junction unmatched. CDR1 and CDR2 (germline): SQVTM, ANQGSEA. CDR3 sequence reads: CSVDLLRVLANNEQFF. CDR3 bases: TGCAGCGTTGACCTTTTGAGGGTACTAGCGAACAATGAGCAGTTCTTC.

V usage is TRBV3-1 and J usage is TRBJ2-1; D could derive from TRBD1 or TRBD2 (5 bases each). The germline V gene encodes CDR1 LGHDT and CDR2 YNNKEL (reference sequence). The length of the CDR3 is 17 residues. The germline V and J ends were trimmed by 8 bases and 2 bases, with 22 bases remaining between them. CDR3 in amino acids: CASSQGPPQRPYNEQFF. DNA for the CDR3: TGTGCCAGCTCCCAGGGACCTCCCCAGAGGCCCTACAATGAGCAGTTCTTC.

About this clonotype itself: A much larger clone differs from this one at a single base, so this may be a read error. The rearrangement uses TRBV28 and TRBJ2-1; D is perhaps TRBD1 or TRBD2 (5 bases each). Germline CDR1 reads MDHEN; CDR2 reads SYDVKM. There are 16 residues in the CDR3. In nucleotides, the CDR3 is TGTGCCAGCAGTTTAATGAGGTCGGGGACCTACAATGACCAGTTCTTC. It specifies CASSLMRSGTYNDQFF.

The V and J genes are TRBV10-3 and TRBJ2-5; 11 bases are shared with TRBD2. This CDR3 region has 14 residues. Germline V gene data show CDR1 as ENHRY and CDR2 as SYGVKD. Unmatched junction bases numbered 4, after V lost 6 bases and J lost 4 bases. The CDR3 sequence is CAIRTSGKIETQYF. Written as DNA, the CDR3 is TGTGCCATCAGGACTAGCGGGAAGATAGAGACCCAGTACTTC.

This clonotype was counted between two and nine times. The J gene is TRBJ2-1, the V gene TRBV7-2; D gene ambiguous. Trimming removed 5 bases at V and 0 bases at J, with 11 bases between. The CDR3 sequence is 15 residues long. In germline, CDR1 is SGHTA, CDR2 FQGNSA. The CDR3 protein is CASSPTADSYNEQFF. The CDR3 DNA follows: TGTGCCAGCAGCCCCACGGCGGACTCCTACAATGAGCAGTTCTTC. Based on the CDR3 plus reference TRBV7-2 and TRBJ2-1, the full variable domain is GAGVSQSPSNKVTEKGKDVELRCDPISGHTALYWYRQSLGQGLEFLIYFQGNSAPDKSGLPSDRFSAERTGGSVSTLTIQRTQQEDSAVYLCASSPTADSYNEQFFGPGTRLTVL.

The chain uses TRBV29-1 and TRBJ2-7, with D tentatively TRBD2 (6 bases). This CDR3 is built from 13 residues. Germline V gives CDR1 SQVTM, CDR2 ANQGSEA. Trimming took 3 bases from V and 5 from J, leaving 14 bases between them. Here the CDR3 reads CSVERGTGDEQYF. CDR3 sequence (DNA): TGCAGCGTTGAGAGGGGCACGGGGGACGAGCAGTACTTC.

This clonotype occurred many times. The chain employs TRBV10-3 and TRBJ1-2, with 11 bases matching TRBD1. Looked up from germline, CDR1 is ENHRY and CDR2 is SYGVKD. The junction had 11 bases not matched to a gene; V was cut back by 10 bases and J by 7 bases. There are 14 residues in the CDR3. The CDR3, as DNA: TGTGCCACCGGGGAGATAGGACAGGGGGCTGGCTACACCTTC. Amino acid sequence: CATGEIGQGAGYTF.

Ten or more counts support this clonotype. This sequence joins TRBV5-1 and TRBJ2-7, with D possibly TRBD1 on 6 matching bases. Trimming took 4 bases from V and 6 from J, leaving 14 bases between them. In germline, CDR1 is SGHRS, CDR2 YFSETQ. The CDR3 extends over 13 amino acids. The CDR3 DNA reads as TGCGCCAGCAGCCCATTCGGGACAATCGAGCAGTACTTC. This codes for CASSPFGTIEQYF.

This clonotype was recorded at least ten times. The DNA of the CDR3 is TGTGCCAGCAGCTTAGTCCGGACGAGCTCCTACAATGAGCAGTTCTTC. Translating gives CASSLVRTSSYNEQFF. This sequence joins TRBV7-8 and TRBJ2-1; D is uncertain. The germline V gene has CDR1 SGHVS and CDR2 FQNEAQ. The CDR3 contains 16 residues. The ends were cut back, 1 base at V and 0 bases at J, with 10 bases in the middle.

The gene calls are TRBV7-9 and TRBJ2-7; 7 nucleotides line up with TRBD2. CDR3 size: 13 residues. Germline CDR1 SEHNR, CDR2 FQNEAQ (reference sequence). Unmatched junction bases numbered 4, after V lost 5 bases and J lost 3 bases. The CDR3 protein is CASSVLADYEQYF. In DNA, the CDR3 is TGTGCCAGCAGCGTCCTAGCGGACTACGAGCAGTACTTC.

This clonotype was seen a handful of times. The chain recombines TRBV18 with TRBJ2-1; 7 bases align to TRBD1. V lost 3 bases and J lost 8; bases outside the gene matches: 10. CDR3 length: 15 residues. The germline V gene has CDR1 KGHSH and CDR2 LQKENI. The CDR3 nucleotides are TGTGCCAGCTCACCCACAGGGGTTGGTAGCGATGAGCAGTTCTTC. Translated, it gives CASSPTGVGSDEQFF.

This clonotype came up many times. V is TRBV20-1 and J is TRBJ2-7; D gene uncertain. Trimming cost V 5 bases and J 0 bases, with 14 bases left between them. Germline values: CDR1 DFQATT, CDR2 SNEGSKA (reference sequence). The CDR3 is 14 amino acids. CDR3 sequence (DNA): TGCAGTGCTGTCCCGTGGGCCCTCTCCTACGAGCAGTACTTC. This gives the protein CSAVPWALSYEQYF.

This clonotype has at least ten counts. The chain joins TRBV5-1 to TRBJ2-2; D tentatively fits TRBD1 or TRBD2 (5 bases each). Per germline, CDR1 SGHRS and CDR2 YFSETQ. This CDR3 region has 17 residues. V was clipped by 2 bases and J by 8 bases, with 22 bases between them. The CDR3 loop reads CASSLISYRDPPGELFF. DNA of the CDR3: TGCGCCAGCAGCTTAATCTCTTACCGGGACCCCCCAGGGGAGCTGTTTTTT.

Ten or more counts support this clonotype. The rearrangement uses TRBV12-3 or TRBV12-4 and TRBJ2-3; D might be TRBD2 (5 bases). The CDR3 runs 13 residues. Between the trimmed V and J ends, which lost 1 base and 6 bases, there was a span of 8 bases. CDR3 in amino acids: CASSLGERDTQYF. The CDR3, as DNA: TGTGCCAGCAGTTTAGGGGAGCGTGATACGCAGTATTTT.